These 18 T cell receptor beta chains share one sample of origin, sequenced in a study of Graves' ophthalmopathy and Graves' hyperthyroidism. The study amplified TCR beta CDR3 regions using RNA transcripts. Amplification began with first-round RT-PCR using HTBI primers, then second-round multiplex PCR was performed. One entry per CDR3 protein results from TCRdb running MiXCR on the multiplex PCR reads. The sample includes about 620,000 distinct CDR3 sequences, around a fifth of them seen just once. Sequencing used peripheral blood. Every receptor here comes from a young woman with stable Graves' hyperthyroidism. Some clones in this sample may be carry-over from other donors' samples.

This clonotype was seen ten or more times. The V gene is TRBV12-3 or TRBV12-4, the J gene TRBJ1-5, with D tentatively TRBD1 (5 bases). This CDR3 comprises 13 residues. V lost 5 bases and J 11 bases, leaving 16 bases between the germline ends. The CDR3 sequence: CASSRGGTQAQHF. The CDR3 coding sequence is TGTGCCAGCAGTCGTGGAGGGACCCAGGCCCAGCATTTT.

The gene calls are TRBV6-5 and TRBJ1-1; D ambiguous. This CDR3 spans 15 amino acids. Germline CDR1 MNHEY, CDR2 SVGAGI. The germline V and J ends were trimmed by 0 bases and 7 bases, with 15 bases remaining between them. The CDR3 sequence is CASSYSRTYGFEAFF. CDR3 coding DNA: TGTGCCAGCAGTTACTCCCGGACGTACGGGTTTGAAGCTTTCTTT.

This chain links TRBV27 with TRBJ1-2; TRBD1 aligns across 7 bases. CDR3 length: 13 residues. J gave up 5 bases and V 5 bases, and 5 bases lay outside the gene matches. CDR1 is MNHEY and CDR2 is SMNVEV in the germline V gene (reference sequence). Here the CDR3 DNA reads TGTGCCAGCAGTCACCCGACAGGGTATGGCTACACCTTC. As protein: CASSHPTGYGYTF.

The chain has TRBV5-1 and TRBJ2-7; 7 positions match TRBD1. Trimming took 3 bases from V and 9 from J; bases not matched to a gene: 9. This CDR3 has 13 residues. Germline-derived CDR1 and CDR2 are SGHRS and YFSETQ. The CDR3 DNA reads as TGCGCCAGCAGCTCGACAGGGCTCTGGGGGCAGTACTTC. Amino acid sequence: CASSSTGLWGQYF.

At least ten counts were recorded for this clonotype. This chain connects TRBV28 to TRBJ2-5; the D call may be TRBD1 or TRBD2 (5 bases each). CDR3 size: 15 residues. CDR1 is MDHEN, CDR2 SYDVKM, per germline. V lost 5 bases and J 2 bases, leaving 15 bases between the germline ends. The CDR3 reads CASSGPGQDQETQYF. CDR3 nucleotide sequence: TGTGCCAGCAGTGGCCCGGGGCAGGATCAAGAGACCCAGTACTTC. The full variable domain, completed using reference TRBV28 and TRBJ2-5, is DVKVTQSSRYLVKRTGEKVFLECVQDMDHENMFWYRQDPGLGLRLIYFSYDVKMKEKGDIPEGYSVSREKKERFSLILESASTNQTSMYLCASSGPGQDQETQYFGPGTRLLVL.

CDR3 in amino acids: CASSYSTGGWGETQYF. CDR3 DNA sequence: TGTGCCAGCAGTTACTCTACAGGGGGTTGGGGAGAGACCCAGTACTTC. This rearrangement joins TRBV6-5 to TRBJ2-5; 8 bases align to TRBD1. The germline V gene has CDR1 MNHEY and CDR2 SVGAGI. The ends lost 0 bases at V and 4 bases at J; junction bases unmatched: 7. This CDR3 region has 16 residues.

This clonotype was seen ten or more times. The gene calls are TRBV30 and TRBJ1-5; perhaps TRBD1 as D (5 bases). This CDR3 contains 16 residues. V lost 3 bases and J 0 bases, leaving 15 bases between the germline ends. Germline values: CDR1 GTSNPN, CDR2 SVGIG (reference sequence). The CDR3 nucleotides read TGTGCCTGGAGCGAAGACAGTTTAAATAGCAATCAGCCCCAGCATTTT. Its protein product is CAWSEDSLNSNQPQHF.

This chain connects TRBV12-3 or TRBV12-4 to TRBJ2-5; no reliable D call. Trimming pared 5 bases from V and 3 bases from J, leaving 13 bases between. The CDR3 totals 14 residues. The CDR3 loop is CASSIDGQEETQYF. The CDR3 nucleotides read TGTGCCAGCAGTATAGACGGGCAAGAAGAGACCCAGTACTTC.

This clonotype was found many times. V is TRBV12-3 or TRBV12-4 and J is TRBJ1-2; TRBD1 is a possible D gene (6 bases). V lost 0 bases to trimming and J lost 2 bases, with 7 bases between them. The CDR3 loop spans 14 amino acids. This chain's CDR3 is CASSLAQGNYGYTF. The CDR3, as DNA: TGTGCCAGCAGTTTAGCACAGGGCAACTATGGCTACACCTTC.

The table lists this clonotype with many counts. V and J are TRBV7-8 and TRBJ2-5, with D possibly being TRBD1 (5 bases). The germline V gene has CDR1 SGHVS and CDR2 FQNEAQ. CDR3 length: 15 amino acids. V gave up 3 bases and J gave up 4 bases, with 15 bases separating them. DNA of the CDR3: TGTGCCAGCAGCTTCCACTCAGGGATAGGAGAGACCCAGTACTTC. It specifies CASSFHSGIGETQYF.

The chain recombines TRBV12-3 or TRBV12-4 with TRBJ1-2; 7 bases align to TRBD1. The CDR3 length is 17 residues. V trimming: 4 bases; J trimming: 4 bases; junction bases outside the gene matches: 15. The DNA of the CDR3 is TGTGCCAGCAGTTCTTACCACCCTTTGCAGGGGGGCTATGGCTACACCTTC. Protein product: CASSSYHPLQGGYGYTF.

In this sample, this clonotype turned up many times. The CDR3 protein is CASSYSPGHTEAFF. CDR3 DNA: TGTGCCAGCAGTTACTCCCCGGGGCACACTGAAGCTTTCTTT. This chain links TRBV6-5 with TRBJ1-1, with a possible D match to TRBD1 (5 bases). CDR1 is MNHEY and CDR2 is SVGAGI in the germline V gene. CDR3 length equals 14 residues. V was shortened by 0 bases and J by 3 bases, with 8 bases between the two germline ends.

This clonotype has more than one count but fewer than ten. One end of the junction does not line up with germline, which may come from a read error. J is TRBJ1-5 and V is TRBV6-1; possible D gene TRBD1, 5 bases. The CDR3 sequence is 16 residues long. In germline, CDR1 is MNHNS, CDR2 SASEGT. The CDR3 spells CASRRRGRVSNQPQHF. CDR3 DNA sequence: TGTGCCAGCAGGCGCCGGGGCAGGGTAAGCAATCAGCCTCAGCATTTT.

Ten or more counts support this clonotype. The chain's CDR3 is CASSLHEMPYEQYF. CDR3 coding DNA: TGTGCCAGCAGCTTGCACGAGATGCCCTACGAGCAGTACTTC. V is TRBV7-9 and J is TRBJ2-7; no definite D call. Germline lookup yields CDR1 SEHNR and CDR2 FQNEAQ (reference sequence). The CDR3 has 14 residues. Trimming shortened V by 3 bases and J by 2 bases, and 11 bases separated the two germline ends.

This clonotype was observed many times. The chain employs TRBV6-5 and TRBJ1-1; D is unresolved. The CDR3 spans 13 residues. Trimming stripped 4 bases from V and 5 bases from J, with 11 bases between. Germline V gene data show CDR1 as MNHEY and CDR2 as SVGAGI. CDR3 bases: TGTGCCAGCAGTTCTGGTGTTGCTACTGAAGCTTTCTTT. It yields the protein CASSSGVATEAFF.

This clonotype came up many times. The chain is built from TRBV27 and TRBJ2-7, with 9 bases that match TRBD1. Per germline, CDR1 MNHEY and CDR2 SMNVEV (reference sequence). CDR3 length: 15 amino acids. V lost 5 bases and J lost 2; bases outside the gene matches: 7. CDR3 sequence: CASSPRTGEAYEQYF. DNA of the CDR3: TGTGCCAGCAGTCCTCGGACAGGGGAGGCCTACGAGCAGTACTTC.

In this sample, this clonotype turned up a few times. This chain links TRBV10-3 with TRBJ2-2; no firm D call. Per germline, CDR1 ENHRY and CDR2 SYGVKD. The CDR3 contains 11 residues. Deletions cut 4 bases from V and 8 bases from J, with 5 bases between. The CDR3, as DNA: TGTGCCATCAGTGTTGGGGGGGAGCTGTTTTTT. Translation: CAISVGGELFF.

In this sample, this clonotype turned up many times. V usage is TRBV5-1 and J usage is TRBJ1-2, with D possibly matching TRBD1 (6 bases). Trimming removed 3 bases from V and 7 bases from J, with 16 bases in between. The CDR3 spans 14 residues. Germline CDR1 SGHRS, CDR2 YFSETQ. CDR3 in DNA: TGCGCCAGCAGCTGGGACGAACAGGGAGGTGGCTACACCTTC. This sequence encodes CASSWDEQGGGYTF.